The following is a T cell receptor beta chain sequence with its context. As yet, its antigen is unknown. The table came from immunoSEQ multiplex PCR; TCRdb's copy has only in-frame clones and leaves some out. Among 75,000 to 100,000 clones, 80% to 95% were seen once, and the ten largest hold under 2%. This entry comes from a study of Tregs in tolerant kidney transplant recipients. Findings and limits, study-wide: Findings come from small patient numbers and require larger validation. Changing PCR primers prevented nucleotide comparison between some patients' samples. The most relevant donor-specific Treg TCRbeta repertoire apparently came from expansion with activated donor B cells.

Mixed chimerism was transient after nonmyeloablative marrow transplants from related graft donors. Thawed PBMCs were FACS-sorted into unstimulated CD4+CD25+CD127- regulatory T cells, CD4+CD25- non-regulatory cells, CD4 and CD8 cells. With V trimmed by 0 bases and J by 6 bases, 8 bases remained unmatched. CDR1 and CDR2 from the germline V gene are SGHTA and FQGNSA. This CDR3 spans 17 amino acids. The V call is TRBV7-2, the J call TRBJ2-5; TRBD2 agrees at 12 bases. The specimen comprised CD4+ T cells from blood (PBMCs), sampled 12 months after the transplant. The TCR sequence derives from a human patient who received a combined kidney and bone marrow transplant. Some T cells may trace back to the graft donor. The CDR3 spells CASSLATLAGGRKTQYF. The CDR3 DNA reads TGTGCCAGCAGCTTAGCGACACTAGCGGGGGGTAGGAAGACCCAGTACTTC. Looking up the rest from reference TRBV7-2 and TRBJ2-5 gives the full variable domain: GAGVSQSPSNKVTEKGKDVELRCDPISGHTALYWYRQSLGQGLEFLIYFQGNSAPDKSGLPSDRFSAERTGGSVSTLTIQRTQQEDSAVYLCASSLATLAGGRKTQYFGPGTRLLVL.